Below, one T cell receptor (beta chain) is given with its context. In germline, CDR1 is MNHEY, CDR2 SVGAGI. There are 14 residues in the CDR3. Losses at the gene ends were 0 bases for V and 6 bases for J; bases not matched to a gene: 1. 60 Vbeta and 13 Jbeta primers were used in PCR. As originally analysed: A later analysis counted 70 million to 85 million unique TCR beta chains, around 10 million shared. Using immunoSEQ multiplex PCR, the repertoire was profiled, and TCRdb retains in-frame clones only, with some absent. The DNA gave D and trimming, while V, J and clone size come from that table. The sample data list approximately 110,000 clones. These data come from a study of cytomegalovirus exposure and HLA in healthy donors.

The sequence came from a man between 35 and 55 years old in good health and CMV-seropositive. The sample was PBMCs. The rearrangement joins TRBV6-5 to TRBJ2-2; 7 bases are a match to TRBD2. The CDR3 loop reads CASSYSGLAGELFF. The CDR3 coding sequence is TGTGCCAGCAGTTACTCCGGACTAGCCGGGGAGCTGTTTTTT.